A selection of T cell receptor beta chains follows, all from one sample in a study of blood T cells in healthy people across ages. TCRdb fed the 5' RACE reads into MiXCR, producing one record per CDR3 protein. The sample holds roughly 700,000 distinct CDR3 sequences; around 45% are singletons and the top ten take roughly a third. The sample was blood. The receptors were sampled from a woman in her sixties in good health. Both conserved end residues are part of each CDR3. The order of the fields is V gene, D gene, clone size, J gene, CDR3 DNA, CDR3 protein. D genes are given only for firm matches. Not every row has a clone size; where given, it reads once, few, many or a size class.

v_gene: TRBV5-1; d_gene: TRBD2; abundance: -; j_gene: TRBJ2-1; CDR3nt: TGCGCCAGCAGCTTGGCGCGTGGAGCGGGAGTTACCAATGAGCAGTTCTTC; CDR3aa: CASSLARGAGVTNEQFF
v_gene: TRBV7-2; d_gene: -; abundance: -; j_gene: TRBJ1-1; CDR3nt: TGTGCCAGCAGCTTAGCGGGAGCGATCACTGAAGCTTTCTTT; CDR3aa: CASSLAGAITEAFF
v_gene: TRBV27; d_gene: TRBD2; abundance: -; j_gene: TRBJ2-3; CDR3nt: TGTGCCAGCAGTGGGGTGGGGGCTAGCGGGAGTTTGGGTACGCAGTATTTT; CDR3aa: CASSGVGASGSLGTQYF
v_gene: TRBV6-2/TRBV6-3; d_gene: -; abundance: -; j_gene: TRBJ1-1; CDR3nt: TGTGCCAGCAGTAAATGGGGGGTCGGCACTGAAGCTTTCTTT; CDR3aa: CASSKWGVGTEAFF
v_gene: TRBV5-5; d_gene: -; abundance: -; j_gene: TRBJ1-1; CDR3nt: TGTGCCAGCAGCTTACAGGGCGGTCGAGCTTTCTTT; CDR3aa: CASSLQGGRAFF
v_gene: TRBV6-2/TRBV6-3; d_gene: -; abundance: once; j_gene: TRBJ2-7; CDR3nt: TGTGCCAGCCAGAGGGGAAACGCCATCTACGAGCAGTACTTC; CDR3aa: CASQRGNAIYEQYF
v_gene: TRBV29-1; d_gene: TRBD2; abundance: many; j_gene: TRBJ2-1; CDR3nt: TGCAGCGTTCCGGTCACGGGAGGGATCGATGAGCAGTTCTTC; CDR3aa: CSVPVTGGIDEQFF
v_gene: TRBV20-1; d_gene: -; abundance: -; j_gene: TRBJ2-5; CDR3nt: TGCAGTGCGACGGTTAGGAGGGGGCGGCGTGGAGAGACCCAGTACTTC; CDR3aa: CSATVRRGRRGETQYF
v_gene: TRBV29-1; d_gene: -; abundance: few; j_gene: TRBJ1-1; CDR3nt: TGCAGCTCGACCTCCGGGACAGAAGCTTTCTTT; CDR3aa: CSSTSGTEAFF
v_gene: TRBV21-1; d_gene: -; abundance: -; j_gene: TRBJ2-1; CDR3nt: TGTGCCAGCAGCAGCTTCCTGGACAGGGGTCTTTGGACTAGCGGGATGAATGAGCAGTTCTTC; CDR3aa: CASSSFLDRGLWTSGMNEQFF